These 18 T cell receptor beta chains came from one sample sequenced in a study of cytomegalovirus exposure and HLA in healthy donors. Use of 60 Vbeta and 13 Jbeta primers characterized the PCR. TCRdb keeps only in-frame clones here, not all; method: immunoSEQ multiplex PCR. The table shows about 140,000 clones, with 70% to 80% occurring only once. Material: PBMCs. The origin of the receptors is a woman in her forties in good health and CMV-seronegative.

The V and J genes are TRBV4-2 and TRBJ1-2; D perhaps matches TRBD1 (6 bases). V was trimmed by 3 bases and J by 4 bases, leaving 15 bases between them. Germline V CDR1 and CDR2: LGHNA, YNFKEQ. This CDR3 region has 15 residues. CDR3 coding DNA: TGTGCCAGCAGCCACCTCAGGGGAGCTACCTATGGCTACACCTTC. This gives the protein CASSHLRGATYGYTF.

J is TRBJ2-7 and V is TRBV5-1; TRBD1 matches 8 bases. This CDR3 has 16 residues. The J segment lost 4 bases and the V segment lost 1 base, leaving 10 bases of the junction unmatched. Germline loops: CDR1 SGHRS, CDR2 YFSETQ. The CDR3 DNA reads as TGCGCCAGCAGCTTGATTTCGGGACAGGTAGGGTACGAGCAGTACTTC. It encodes CASSLISGQVGYEQYF.

CDR3 coding DNA: TGTGCCAGCAGCTTGGCGGGAGACTACGAGCAGTACTTC. Amino acid sequence: CASSLAGDYEQYF. The rearrangement uses TRBV7-9 and TRBJ2-5; 7 nucleotides match TRBD2. The DNA matches TRBJ2-7 better at its end, which makes the J call doubtful. Looked up from germline, CDR1 is SEHNR and CDR2 is FQNEAQ (reference sequence). The CDR3 length is 13 residues.

The rearrangement uses TRBV18 and TRBJ1-6, with TRBD1 matching over 7 bases. The CDR3 has 15 amino acids. CDR1 and CDR2 from the germline V gene are KGHSH and LQKENI. V dropped 6 bases and J dropped 7; count of bases not matched to a gene: 9. CDR3 coding DNA: TGTGCCAGCTCGCCGGAGGGGGCGGGAAATTCACCCCTCCACTTT. Protein product: CASSPEGAGNSPLHF.

The gene calls are TRBV4-3 and TRBJ2-3; 10 bases align to TRBD1. CDR3 length: 16 residues. CDR1 LGHNA and CDR2 YSLEER come from the germline V gene. Unmatched junction bases numbered 3, after V lost 1 base and J lost 2 bases. The DNA for the CDR3 is TGCGCCAGCAGCCAAGGGGACAGGGGCATCACAGATACGCAGTATTTT. It is translated as CASSQGDRGITDTQYF.

This chain uses TRBV28 with TRBJ1-1; 9 bases align to TRBD1. Per the germline V gene, CDR1 is MDHEN and CDR2 is SYDVKM. Trimming cost V 9 bases and J 11 bases; bases outside gene matches: 7. This CDR3 is 11 amino acids long. The CDR3 spells CASLLQGAAFF. In nucleotides, the CDR3 is TGTGCCAGTCTTCTACAGGGGGCGGCTTTCTTT. The full variable domain, with the rest looked up from reference TRBV28 and TRBJ1-1, is DVKVTQSSRYLVKRTGEKVFLECVQDMDHENMFWYRQDPGLGLRLIYFSYDVKMKEKGDIPEGYSVSREKKERFSLILESASTNQTSMYLCASLLQGAAFFGQGTRLTVV.

The genes are TRBV9 and TRBJ1-3, with TRBD1 matching 7 bases. Trimming at V came to 1 base and at J to 0 bases, leaving 10 bases not matched to a gene. Per germline, CDR1 SGDLS and CDR2 YYNGEE. The CDR3 sequence is 18 residues long. CDR3 sequence: CASSVRGQVSDSGNTIYF. CDR3 DNA: TGTGCCAGCAGCGTACGCGGACAGGTCAGTGACTCTGGAAACACCATATATTTT.

This clone was counted only a few times. The chain recombines TRBV27 with TRBJ2-7; 10 nucleotides align to TRBD1. Germline V gives CDR1 MNHEY, CDR2 SMNVEV (reference sequence). The CDR3 has 16 amino acids. V dropped 7 bases and J dropped 3; count of bases not matched to a gene: 12. CDR3 sequence reads: CASTKERTGGVYEQYF. As DNA, the CDR3 is TGTGCCAGCACTAAGGAACGGACAGGGGGGGTCTACGAGCAGTACTTC.

The chain couples TRBV6-1 to TRBJ2-7; possible D gene TRBD1, 5 bases. The CDR3 contains 18 residues. Germline CDR1 reads MNHNS; CDR2 reads SASEGT. Trimming took off 0 bases at V and 0 bases at J, with 18 bases between the two ends. The CDR3 reads CASSEALKWTPPSYEQYF. CDR3 bases: TGTGCCAGCAGTGAAGCGCTTAAGTGGACACCTCCCTCCTACGAGCAGTACTTC.

The J gene is TRBJ2-1, the V gene TRBV11-3; D may be TRBD2 (6 bases). Germline V gene data show CDR1 as SGHNT and CDR2 as YENEEA. Trimming pared 1 base from V and 4 bases from J, leaving 11 bases between. The CDR3 spans 15 residues. CDR3 nucleotides: TGTGCCAGCAGCTTAGGGACTACCAATTACAATGAGCAGTTCTTC. Translating gives CASSLGTTNYNEQFF.

The V gene is TRBV7-2, the J gene TRBJ2-7, with 7 nucleotides matching TRBD2. Germline CDR1 SGHTA, CDR2 FQGNSA. This CDR3 comprises 14 residues. With V trimmed by 4 bases and J by 0 bases, 3 bases remained unmatched. CDR3 region: CASSSRDYSYEQYF. CDR3 nucleotides: TGTGCCAGCAGCTCCCGGGACTACTCCTACGAGCAGTACTTC.

The table lists this clone with a count of one. The rearrangement joins TRBV7-2 to TRBJ2-7, with D tentatively TRBD2 (6 bases). The germline gives CDR1 SGHTA, CDR2 FQGNSA. V was shortened by 0 bases and J by 6 bases, with 12 bases between the two germline ends. The CDR3 runs 14 residues. The CDR3 bases are TGTGCCAGCAGCTTAGCGGGACTTTCGGGCGAGCAGTACTTC. Translating it yields CASSLAGLSGEQYF.

The chain combines TRBV2 with TRBJ2-2; the match to TRBD2 covers 8 bases. The CDR3 has 15 amino acids. Germline V CDR1 and CDR2: SNHLY, FYNNEI. The ends lost 2 bases at V and 3 bases at J; junction bases unmatched: 2. The CDR3 DNA is TGTGCCAGCAGTGAAACGGGGGGGGACACCGGGGAGCTGTTTTTT. The encoded protein is CASSETGGDTGELFF.

In its sample, this clone was seen a few times. The V gene is TRBV4-1, the J gene TRBJ2-7; D might be TRBD1 (5 bases). CDR1 is MGHRA, CDR2 YSYEKL, per germline. This CDR3 comprises 15 residues. Trimming shortened V by 0 bases and J by 5 bases, and 14 bases separated the two germline ends. CDR3 coding DNA: TGCGCCAGCAGCCAAGATAAAGGGGTAAAAAACGAGCAGTACTTC. Its protein product is CASSQDKGVKNEQYF.

The chain links TRBV5-4 to TRBJ1-2; a weak D match, TRBD1 (5 bases). CDR1 is SGHNT and CDR2 is YYREEE in the germline V gene (reference sequence). The CDR3 has 13 amino acids. The V gene lost 4 bases and the J gene lost 4 bases, with 11 bases spanning the gap. The CDR3 nucleotides read TGTGCCAGCAGCATCCAGGGAACCTATGGCTACACCTTC. It translates to CASSIQGTYGYTF.

Details on this clone: One end of the junction does not line up with germline, which may come from a read error. The V and J genes are TRBV5-4 and TRBJ2-1; a possible D gene is TRBD1 (5 bases). The germline V gene has CDR1 SGHNT and CDR2 YYREEE (reference sequence). CDR3 length equals 15 residues. The chain's CDR3 is CASSQDPDNYNEQFF. The CDR3 nucleotides are TGCGCCAGCAGCCAAGATCCGGACAACTACAATGAGCAGTTCTTC.

The genes are TRBV18 and TRBJ2-1, with D unclear. CDR3 length: 15 amino acids. Germline V lookup: CDR1 KGHSH, CDR2 LQKENI. The V gene lost 7 bases and the J gene lost 1 base, with 14 bases spanning the gap. The CDR3 nucleotides are TGTGCCAGCTTAATAAGCCGAGAGTCCTACAATGAGCAGTTCTTC. This translates into CASLISRESYNEQFF.

V usage is TRBV7-2 and J usage is TRBJ2-1; 11 bases agree with TRBD2. Germline CDR1 reads SGHTA; CDR2 reads FQGNSA. Trimming removed 4 bases from V and 5 bases from J; junction bases left unmatched: 4. The CDR3 has 15 amino acids. The chain's CDR3 is CASSSLAGGHNEQFF. The DNA of the CDR3 is TGTGCCAGCAGCTCCCTAGCGGGGGGCCACAATGAGCAGTTCTTC.